Only one count was recorded for the clone carrying this T cell receptor (beta chain). Under the authors' procedure: Using reference gene primer amplification, nucleated cell counts were estimated. Data came from immunoSEQ multiplex PCR; TCRdb stores just in-frame clones and leaves some out. V and J calls plus clone size are reproduced from that table; the DNA served to infer D and trimming. The sample lists tens of thousands of clones, 60% to 75% seen once, with more than 6.5% in the top ten. This sample is drawn from a study of blood T cell repertoires in COVID-19. Study details: Acute and convalescent COVID-19 specimens originated in the United States, Italy and Spain. Nucleic acid was either cDNA or gDNA, and it came from T cells, B-cell-depleted T cells, or PBMCs.

Per the germline V gene, CDR1 is WNHNN and CDR2 is SYGVQD (reference sequence). V dropped 8 bases and J dropped 4; count of bases not matched to a gene: 9. The CDR3 contains 15 residues. The receptor's source is a middle-aged man with COVID-19, enrolled during active disease. The rearrangement joins TRBV10-1 to TRBJ2-2, with 8 nucleotides matching TRBD2. Material for sequencing was peripheral blood. DNA of the CDR3: TGCGCCAGCTTTACTAGCGGAGGGGGCACCGGGGAGCTGTTTTTT. Amino acid sequence: CASFTSGGGTGELFF.